This TCR beta chain is drawn from a study of shared clonotypes between healthy human individuals. Regarding the study as a whole: About 5% of naive CD4 clonotypes were shared across four donors.

Regarding this clone: Its antigen is still unknown.

The data were produced by immunoSEQ multiplex PCR, yet TCRdb's version contains in-frame clones alone and is incomplete. Among roughly 650,000 clones, 90% to 97% were seen once, and the ten largest hold roughly 0.12%. Naive CD8 cells, CD45RO-negative and positively selected for CCR7, excluded terminally differentiated effector memory CD45RA+ cells. The receptor comes from a woman under 40 in good health. The material sequenced was naive CD8+ T cells sorted from blood.

The CDR3 loop is CASIGTLTYTEAFF. The DNA of the CDR3 is TGTGCCAGCATCGGGACCTTAACTTACACTGAAGCTTTCTTT. V is TRBV2 and J is TRBJ1-1, with D tentatively TRBD1 (5 bases). From germline, CDR1 is SNHLY and CDR2 FYNNEI. With 7 bases removed from V and 3 bases from J, the gap between germline ends came to 15 bases. The CDR3 contains 14 residues.